This T cell receptor beta chain emerged from a study of Ad26.COV2.S vaccination and SARS-CoV-2 variants. Findings and caveats of the study: Vaccine and placebo recipients had comparable breadth of non-spike TCRs. Responses of spike-specific T cells (both CD8+ and CD4+) reportedly showed substantial breadth after vaccination. Spike-specific TCR breadth in vaccine recipients exceeded that seen in placebo recipients.

Treatment indicated: roughly 19 received Ad26.COV2.S at low or high dose, single or two shots; several received placebo; per-sample allocation not given. Samples were taken on day 63 after the first vaccine or placebo injection. Germline V gene sequence: CDR1 DFQATT, CDR2 SNEGSKA (reference sequence). Losses at the gene ends were 3 bases for V and 1 base for J; bases not matched to a gene: 6. The CDR3 length is 14 residues. The method was immunoSEQ multiplex PCR; TCRdb's version includes in-frame clones alone and lacks a portion of them. The repertoire consists of some 340,000 clones, with roughly 86% occurring once and the leading ten covering around 2%. To note about this clone: Its matching antigen is unknown.

The V gene is TRBV20-1, the J gene TRBJ2-7; 7 bases are shared with TRBD1. This material consisted of peripheral blood, taken in a trial of Ad26.COV2.S vaccine versus placebo. This receptor was identified in a person aged 18-65 years who received the Ad26.COV2.S COVID-19 vaccine or a placebo. The CDR3 DNA follows: TGCAGTGCTAGTTGGGCAGGGGGTTCCTACGAGCAGTACTTC. Its protein product is CSASWAGGSYEQYF.